The present T cell receptor beta chain was sequenced within a study of cytomegalovirus exposure and HLA in healthy donors. Turning to the study itself: A later analysis reported the same platform for the 110 or so validation repertoires and the 666 first-cohort repertoires. The study, taken as a whole, reports: The study found most TCR sequences rare, yet found some public TCRs in many donors. About 180 TCR beta chains were listed as cytomegalovirus-associated.

The donors were members of the approximately 130-subject validation cohort (separate from the approximately 670-subject first cohort). On this clone: Its antigen remains unknown.

The CDR3 is made up of 12 amino acids. V was cut by 5 bases and J by 7 bases, with 9 bases left in between. Germline lookup yields CDR1 SEHNR and CDR2 FQNEAQ (reference sequence). Only in-frame clones appear in the TCRdb table, and some are missing; sequencing was by immunoSEQ multiplex PCR. Here the sample spans about 98,000 clones, roughly 89% being singletons. This rearrangement joins TRBV7-9 to TRBJ1-5, with D possibly TRBD1 on 6 matching bases. The source of this sequence is a woman in her twenties or thirties in good health and CMV-seronegative. Sequenced sample: PBMCs. In DNA, the CDR3 is TGTGCCAGCAGCAGGGGGGGACAGCCCCAGCATTTT. Amino acid sequence: CASSRGGQPQHF.